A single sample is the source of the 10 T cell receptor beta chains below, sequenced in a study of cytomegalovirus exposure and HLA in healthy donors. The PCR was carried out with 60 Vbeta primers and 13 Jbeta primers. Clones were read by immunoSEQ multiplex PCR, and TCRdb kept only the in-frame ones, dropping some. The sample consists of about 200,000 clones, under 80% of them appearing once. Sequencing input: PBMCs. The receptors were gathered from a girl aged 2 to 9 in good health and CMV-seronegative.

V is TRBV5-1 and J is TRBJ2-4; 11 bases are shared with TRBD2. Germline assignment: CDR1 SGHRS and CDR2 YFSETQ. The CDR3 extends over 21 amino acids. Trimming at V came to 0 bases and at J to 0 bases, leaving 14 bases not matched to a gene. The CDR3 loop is CASSLEGPTSGITLAKNIQYF. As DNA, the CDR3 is TGCGCCAGCAGCTTGGAAGGGCCGACTAGCGGGATTACTTTAGCCAAAAACATTCAGTACTTC.

CDR3 region: CASSLRGTDTEAFF. CDR3 nucleotide sequence: TGTGCCAGCAGCCTTCGAGGGACAGACACTGAAGCTTTCTTT. The genes are TRBV7-3 and TRBJ1-1; TRBD1 matches at 7 bases. CDR3 length: 14 amino acids. Germline V lookup: CDR1 SGHTA, CDR2 FQGTGA. The V and J ends lost 5 bases and 3 bases, in that order; junction bases with no gene match: 6.

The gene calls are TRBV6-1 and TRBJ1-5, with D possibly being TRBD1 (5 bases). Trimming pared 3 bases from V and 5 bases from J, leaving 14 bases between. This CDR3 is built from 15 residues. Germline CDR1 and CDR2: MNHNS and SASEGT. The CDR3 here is CASSDTTGPYQPQHF. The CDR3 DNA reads TGTGCCAGCAGTGATACTACAGGCCCCTATCAGCCCCAGCATTTT.

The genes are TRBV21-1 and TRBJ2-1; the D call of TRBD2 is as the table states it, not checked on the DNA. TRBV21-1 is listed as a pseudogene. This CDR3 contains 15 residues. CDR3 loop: CASSNRPEGGNEQFF. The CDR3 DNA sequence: TGTGCCAGCAGCAATCGCCCAGAGGGAGGAAATGAGCAGTTCTTC.

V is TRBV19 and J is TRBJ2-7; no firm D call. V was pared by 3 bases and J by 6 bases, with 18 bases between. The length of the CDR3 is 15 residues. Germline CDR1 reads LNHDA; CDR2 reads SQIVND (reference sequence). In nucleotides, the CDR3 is TGTGCCAGTAGTATCAAGACAATCACCACCGGCGAGCAGTACTTC. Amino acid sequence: CASSIKTITTGEQYF.

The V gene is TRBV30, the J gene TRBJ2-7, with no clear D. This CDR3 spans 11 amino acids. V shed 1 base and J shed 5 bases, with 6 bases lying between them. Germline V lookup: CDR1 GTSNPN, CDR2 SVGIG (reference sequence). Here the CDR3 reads CAWSAENEQYF. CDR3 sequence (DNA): TGTGCCTGGAGTGCTGAGAACGAGCAGTACTTC.

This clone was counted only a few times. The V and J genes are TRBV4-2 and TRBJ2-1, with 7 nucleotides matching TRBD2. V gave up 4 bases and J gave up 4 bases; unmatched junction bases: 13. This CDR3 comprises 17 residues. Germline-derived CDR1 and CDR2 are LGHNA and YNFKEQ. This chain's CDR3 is CASSPQWGLTTYNEQFF. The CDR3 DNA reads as TGTGCCAGCAGCCCACAGTGGGGACTAACTACATACAATGAGCAGTTCTTC.

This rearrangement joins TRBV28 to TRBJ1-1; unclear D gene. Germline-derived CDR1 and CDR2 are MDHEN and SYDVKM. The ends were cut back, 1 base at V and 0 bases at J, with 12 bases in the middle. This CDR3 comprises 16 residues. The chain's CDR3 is CASSLSRRDLNTEAFF. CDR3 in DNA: TGTGCCAGCAGTTTATCGCGCAGAGACTTGAACACTGAAGCTTTCTTT.

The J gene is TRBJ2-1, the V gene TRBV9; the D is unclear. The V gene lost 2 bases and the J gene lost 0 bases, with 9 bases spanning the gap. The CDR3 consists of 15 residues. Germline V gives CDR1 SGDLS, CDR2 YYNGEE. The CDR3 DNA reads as TGTGCCAGCAGCGTCTCCCCGGGCTCCTACAATGAGCAGTTCTTC. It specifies CASSVSPGSYNEQFF.

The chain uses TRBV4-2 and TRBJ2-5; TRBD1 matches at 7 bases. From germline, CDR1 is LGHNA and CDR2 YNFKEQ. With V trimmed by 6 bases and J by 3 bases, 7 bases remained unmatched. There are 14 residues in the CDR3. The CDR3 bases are TGTGCCAGCAGACAGGGGCCTGTCGAAGAGACCCAGTACTTC. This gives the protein CASRQGPVEETQYF.